The rows below give T cell receptor beta chains drawn from one sample of a study of CD8 T cells in Susac syndrome. TCRdb used MiXCR to reprocess the immunoSEQ multiplex PCR reads, holding one entry per CDR3 protein. Of approximately 220,000 distinct CDR3 sequences detected, approximately 95% appear once; the ten largest clones hold 0.07% to 0.095%. Sequences were obtained from CD4+ T cells from PBMCs. The source is a human donor with multiple sclerosis. Both conserved end residues are part of each CDR3. D genes are given only for firm matches. The listing skips clone size in some rows; elsewhere it reads once, few, many or a size class.

j_gene,v_gene,d_gene,abundance,CDR3nt,CDR3aa
TRBJ2-1,TRBV13,NA,once,TGTGCCAGCAGGAAAACGGGCGGCAATGAGCAGTTCTTC,CASRKTGGNEQFF
TRBJ1-5,TRBV21-1,NA,NA,TGTACAGCGGAGGTACTGGCCCAGCATTTT,CTAEVLAQHF
TRBJ2-2,TRBV30,NA,NA,TGTGCCTGGAGTGTGAAGACGAACACCGGGGAGCTGTTTTTT,CAWSVKTNTGELFF
TRBJ2-7,TRBV27,NA,NA,TGTGCCAGCAGCCGACTCCCTGACTACGAGCAGTACTTC,CASSRLPDYEQYF
TRBJ2-6,TRBV6-1,TRBD2,NA,TGTGCCAGCAGTCTCCCGTTTAGCGGGGGAACTGGGGCCAACGTCCTGACTTTC,CASSLPFSGGTGANVLTF
TRBJ2-7,TRBV20-1,NA,once,TGCAGTGCTAGCGGTCCCAAAGGCCCGGACGAGCAGTACTTC,CSASGPKGPDEQYF
TRBJ2-5,TRBV20-1,TRBD2,NA,TGCAGTGCTAGAGATGCTAGCGGAGCGCAAGAGACCCAGTACTTC,CSARDASGAQETQYF
TRBJ1-1,TRBV7-2,NA,NA,TGTGCCAGCAGCTTATGGCCGGGGGCGCGGGCTGAAGCTTTCTTT,CASSLWPGARAEAFF
TRBJ1-5,TRBV29-1,NA,once,TGCAGCGTGCGTGACAGTTTCGATCAGCCCCAGCATTTT,CSVRDSFDQPQHF
TRBJ1-1,TRBV24-1,NA,once,TGTGCCACCAGTGATCGCAACAGGCCGTCGGAAGCTTTCTTT,CATSDRNRPSEAFF
TRBJ1-2,TRBV24-1,TRBD1,NA,TGTGCCACCAGTGATGGACAGGGATCTGGCTACACCTTC,CATSDGQGSGYTF
TRBJ2-5,TRBV12-3/TRBV12-4,NA,NA,TGTGCCAGCAGTATACAGGCGGAGACCCAGTACTTC,CASSIQAETQYF
TRBJ1-2,TRBV20-1,TRBD1,NA,TGCAGTGCTCAAACAGGGGATGGCTACACCTTC,CSAQTGDGYTF
TRBJ2-3,TRBV20-1,NA,NA,TGCAGTGCTAGAGTTGGGAAGGCAGATACGCAGTATTTT,CSARVGKADTQYF
TRBJ2-4,TRBV9,TRBD2,NA,TGCGCCAGCAGCTGGGGACTAGCGGGGGGGCGTGCCAAAAACATTCAGTACTTC,CASSWGLAGGRAKNIQYF
TRBJ2-7,TRBV29-1,TRBD1,NA,TGCAGCGTCACCGGGACAGGGGCGAGGGAGCAGTACTTC,CSVTGTGAREQYF
TRBJ2-5,TRBV18,TRBD1,NA,TGTGCCAGCTCACCAAGGGGGACAGGAACCTTCGGGGAGACCCAGTACTTC,CASSPRGTGTFGETQYF
TRBJ1-1,TRBV2,TRBD1,NA,TGTGCCAACCCGGGACAGGGGACTTTCTTT,CANPGQGTFF
TRBJ1-2,TRBV28,NA,NA,TGTGCCAGCAGTGGGGACCTACTGGGTGGCTACACCTTC,CASSGDLLGGYTF
TRBJ1-1,TRBV2,NA,NA,TGTGCCAGCAGTGAAGGGACAGTTAACACTGAAGCTTTCTTT,CASSEGTVNTEAFF
TRBJ2-1,TRBV29-1,TRBD1,NA,TGCAGCGTTGCTACAGGGGACTCCTACAATGAGCAGTTCTTC,CSVATGDSYNEQFF
TRBJ2-3,TRBV29-1,NA,NA,TGCAGCGTTGCAGGAGGGGGCGCAACAGATACGCAGTATTTT,CSVAGGGATDTQYF
TRBJ2-5,TRBV20-1,NA,once,TGCAGTGCTAGACCCGCCGGGCTCAGCGAGACCCAGTACTTC,CSARPAGLSETQYF
TRBJ1-6,TRBV7-8,TRBD1,once,TGTGCCAGCAGCTTAGTTGAGGGGGCAAATAATTCACCCCTCCACTTT,CASSLVEGANNSPLHF
TRBJ2-5,TRBV3-1,NA,NA,TGTGCCAGCAGCCAATTCGGGGCCTCACAAGAGACCCAGTACTTC,CASSQFGASQETQYF
TRBJ2-2,TRBV5-6,NA,NA,TGTGCCAGCAGCTTGTGGGGGGCCACCGGGGAGCTGTTTTTT,CASSLWGATGELFF
TRBJ2-3,TRBV3-1,NA,NA,TGTGCCAGCGCGACCGGAGATACGCAGTATTTT,CASATGDTQYF
TRBJ2-4,TRBV10-3,TRBD1,NA,TGTGCCATCAGTGGGACAGGGGAAAACATTCAGTACTTC,CAISGTGENIQYF
TRBJ2-3,TRBV6-5,NA,NA,TGTGCCAGCAGTTACTCCGGACTCAGCACAGATACGCAGTATTTT,CASSYSGLSTDTQYF
TRBJ2-5,TRBV6-5,TRBD1,once,TGTGCCAGCAGTCCTTACGGCCAGGGGGCGCTGACCCAGTACTTC,CASSPYGQGALTQYF
TRBJ2-1,TRBV2,NA,NA,TGTGCCAGCAGTGAAGCGAGGGGGGGCTCCTACAATGAGCAGTTCTTC,CASSEARGGSYNEQFF
TRBJ2-5,TRBV30,NA,NA,TGTGCCTGGAGGGGTACACAAGAGACCCAGTACTTC,CAWRGTQETQYF
TRBJ2-1,TRBV10-3,NA,NA,TGTGCCATCACCCGGAATAGCGGTGACAATGAGCAGTTCTTC,CAITRNSGDNEQFF
TRBJ2-4,TRBV11-3,NA,NA,TGTGCCAGCAGCCGGGACGCCTGGGGCATTCAGTACTTC,CASSRDAWGIQYF
TRBJ2-3,TRBV30,NA,NA,TGTGCCTGGAGAGATGGCGCGGGGCCAGATACGCAGTATTTT,CAWRDGAGPDTQYF
TRBJ2-2,TRBV5-1,TRBD2,NA,TGCGCCAGCAGCCGGGGGGGCACCGACACCGGGGAGCTGTTTTTT,CASSRGGTDTGELFF
TRBJ2-5,TRBV6-2/TRBV6-3,NA,NA,TGTGCCAGCACCCAGCGGCACGGAGAGACCCAGTACTTC,CASTQRHGETQYF
TRBJ2-5,TRBV9,TRBD2,NA,TGTGCCAGCAGCTTGGGGACTAGCGGGGGGGCGGAGACCCAGTACTTC,CASSLGTSGGAETQYF
TRBJ2-5,TRBV7-8,TRBD2,NA,TGTGCCAGCAGCTTAGTTGGACTAGCAGATAGGACCCAGTACTTC,CASSLVGLADRTQYF
TRBJ1-1,TRBV29-1,NA,NA,TGCAGCGTAGCAGGGCTCATGAACACTGAAGCTTTCTTT,CSVAGLMNTEAFF
TRBJ2-5,TRBV11-3,NA,NA,TGTGCCAGCAGCTTAGGATGGGGGGGCGGAGAGACCCAGTACTTC,CASSLGWGGGETQYF
TRBJ2-3,TRBV23-1,TRBD2,NA,TGCGCCAGCAGCCAATCCGGGACTAGCGGGGGAGATACGCAGTATTTT,CASSQSGTSGGDTQYF
TRBJ2-1,TRBV29-1,TRBD1,NA,TGCAGCGTTGGGAGAGACAGGGACCTAATAAGACCTGAGCAGTTCTTC,CSVGRDRDLIRPEQFF
TRBJ1-1,TRBV3-1,NA,NA,TGTGCCAGCAGCCCGGTCACCTCAGGGATGAACACTGAAGCTTTCTTT,CASSPVTSGMNTEAFF